These T cell receptor beta chains were read from a single sample in a study of blood T cell repertoires in COVID-19. Repertoires were generated with immunoSEQ multiplex PCR, while TCRdb's copy carries only in-frame clones and drops some. The sample holds approximately 230,000 clones, about 80% seen once. The sample consisted of PBMCs or T cells enriched from blood (not recorded which). The receptors come from a man aged 40-49 years who had recovered from COVID-19. Both conserved end residues are part of each CDR3. A D gene is named only where the DNA matches it firmly. A clone size is listed for some rows: how often the clone was seen (once, few, many), or a class if it is expanded.

D	V	size	J	CDR3	DNA
TRBD2	TRBV27	NA	TRBJ2-6	CASSLGLAGAHSGANVLTF	TGTGCCAGCAGTTTGGGACTAGCGGGAGCCCACTCTGGGGCCAACGTCCTGACTTTC
NA	TRBV7-2	NA	TRBJ2-1	CASSLDALEYNEQFF	TGTGCCAGCAGCTTAGATGCGCTAGAATACAATGAGCAGTTCTTC
NA	TRBV6-5	NA	TRBJ1-3	CASSRDSGNTIYF	TGTGCCAGCAGCAGGGATTCTGGAAACACCATATATTTT
NA	TRBV3-1/TRBV3-2	few	TRBJ1-1	CASSQHGRLAEAFF	TGTGCCAGCAGCCAACACGGCCGACTCGCTGAAGCTTTCTTT
TRBD1	TRBV5-6	once	TRBJ1-5	CASSLYGTGNHQPQHF	TGTGCCAGCAGCTTGTATGGGACAGGGAACCATCAGCCCCAGCATTTT
NA	TRBV19	NA	TRBJ1-3	CASSINTGNTIYF	TGTGCCAGTAGTATAAACACTGGAAACACCATATATTTT
TRBD1	TRBV5-1	NA	TRBJ1-6	CASSFGDRGPDYNSPLHF	TGCGCCAGCAGCTTCGGGGACAGGGGGCCGGACTATAATTCACCCCTCCACTTT
TRBD1	TRBV28	once	TRBJ1-2	CASRPGTAIHGYTF	TGTGCCAGCAGACCCGGGACAGCCATTCATGGCTACACCTTC
TRBD2	TRBV3-1/TRBV3-2	once	TRBJ2-3	CASRLAGSTDTQYF	TGTGCCAGCCGCCTAGCGGGGAGCACAGATACGCAGTATTTT
NA	TRBV27	once	TRBJ1-2	CASSLIGGRRGYTF	TGTGCCAGCAGTTTAATCGGAGGTCGGAGGGGCTACACCTTC
NA	TRBV5-6	NA	TRBJ2-5	CASSAEEYGVETQYF	TGTGCCAGCAGCGCGGAAGAGTACGGGGTGGAGACCCAGTACTTC
NA	TRBV4-3	NA	TRBJ1-4	CASSQEGDTRDEKLFF	TGCGCCAGCAGCCAAGAAGGGGACACCAGAGATGAAAAACTGTTTTTT
NA	TRBV5-4	NA	TRBJ1-2	CASSLITGQSYTF	TGTGCCAGCAGCTTGATCACAGGGCAAAGCTACACCTTC
NA	TRBV11-2	once	TRBJ2-2	CASSWNRDTATGELFF	TGTGCCAGCAGCTGGAACCGGGACACAGCCACCGGGGAGCTGTTTTTT
TRBD1	TRBV2	NA	TRBJ1-6	CASSEYVTGVRSPLHF	TGTGCCAGCAGTGAATATGTGACAGGGGTTAGGTCACCCCTCCACTTT
NA	TRBV14	NA	TRBJ1-1	CASSQDTVGDLQTKQNTEAFF	TGTGCCAGCAGCCAAGATACTGTAGGAGACCTACAAACGAAGCAGAACACTGAAGCTTTCTTT
TRBD1	TRBV2	NA	TRBJ2-7	CASSPGQGILVVDF	TGTGCCAGCAGTCCGGGACAGGGGATTCTAGTGGTGGACTTC
NA	TRBV7-9	NA	TRBJ1-6	CASSLGQGVSPLHF	TGTGCCAGCAGCTTAGGTCAGGGTGTGTCACCCCTCCACTTT
TRBD2	TRBV9	NA	TRBJ2-1	CASSDLAGGSYNEQFF	TGTGCCAGCAGCGACCTTGCGGGGGGCTCCTACAATGAGCAGTTCTTC
TRBD1	TRBV7-9	NA	TRBJ2-4	CASSSNTGAIQYF	TGTGCCAGCAGCAGTAACACAGGGGCCATTCAGTACTTC
TRBD1	TRBV6-1	NA	TRBJ2-7	CASSEGGTGSYEQYF	TGTGCCAGCAGTGAGGGGGGGACAGGGTCTTACGAGCAGTACTTC
NA	TRBV28	NA	TRBJ2-3	CASSLNPITGLDTQYF	TGTGCCAGCAGTTTAAACCCAATCACAGGGTTGGATACGCAGTATTTT
TRBD1	TRBV28	NA	TRBJ2-1	CASTGQGRAYNEQFF	TGTGCCAGCACCGGACAGGGGAGGGCCTACAATGAGCAGTTCTTC
NA	TRBV9	once	TRBJ1-2	CASSVGQLDTYGYTF	TGTGCCAGCAGCGTAGGCCAGTTAGACACCTATGGCTACACCTTC